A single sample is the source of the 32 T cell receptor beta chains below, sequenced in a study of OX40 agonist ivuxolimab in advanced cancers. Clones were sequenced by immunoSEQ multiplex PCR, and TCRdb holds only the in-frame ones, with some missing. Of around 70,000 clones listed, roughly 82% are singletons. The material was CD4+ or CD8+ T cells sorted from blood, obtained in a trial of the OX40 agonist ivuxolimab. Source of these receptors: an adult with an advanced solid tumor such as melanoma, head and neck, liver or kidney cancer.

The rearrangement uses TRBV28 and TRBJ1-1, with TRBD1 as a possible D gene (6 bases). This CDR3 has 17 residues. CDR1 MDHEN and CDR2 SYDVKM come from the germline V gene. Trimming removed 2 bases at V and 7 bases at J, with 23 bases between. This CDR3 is CASSLSRGFNGTHEAFF. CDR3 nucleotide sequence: TGTGCCAGCAGTTTAAGTAGGGGATTCAACGGGACACATGAAGCTTTCTTT.

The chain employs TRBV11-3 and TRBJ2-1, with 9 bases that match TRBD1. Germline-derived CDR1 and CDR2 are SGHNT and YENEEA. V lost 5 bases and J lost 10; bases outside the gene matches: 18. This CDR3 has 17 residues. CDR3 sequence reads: CASSLGPGQGGLGEQFF. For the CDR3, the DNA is TGTGCCAGCAGCCTGGGACCGGGACAGGGAGGTTTGGGGGAGCAGTTCTTC.

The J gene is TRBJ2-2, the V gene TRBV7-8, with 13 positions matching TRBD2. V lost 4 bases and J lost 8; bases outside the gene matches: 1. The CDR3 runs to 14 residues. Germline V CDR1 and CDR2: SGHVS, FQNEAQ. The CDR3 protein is CASSWTSGRGELFF. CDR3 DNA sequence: TGTGCCAGCAGCTGGACTAGCGGGAGAGGGGAGCTGTTTTTT. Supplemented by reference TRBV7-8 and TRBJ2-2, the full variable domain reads GAGVSQSPRYKVAKRGQDVALRCDPISGHVSLFWYQQALGQGPEFLTYFQNEAQLDKSGLPSDRFFAERPEGSVSTLKIQRTQQEDSAVYLCASSWTSGRGELFFGEGSRLTVL.

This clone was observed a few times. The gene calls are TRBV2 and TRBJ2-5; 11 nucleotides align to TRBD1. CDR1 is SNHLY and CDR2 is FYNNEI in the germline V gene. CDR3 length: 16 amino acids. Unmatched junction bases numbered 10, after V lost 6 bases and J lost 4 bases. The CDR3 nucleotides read TGTGCCAGCAGCCGAGAGAGGACAGGGGGCGGAGAGACCCAGTACTTC. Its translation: CASSRERTGGGETQYF.

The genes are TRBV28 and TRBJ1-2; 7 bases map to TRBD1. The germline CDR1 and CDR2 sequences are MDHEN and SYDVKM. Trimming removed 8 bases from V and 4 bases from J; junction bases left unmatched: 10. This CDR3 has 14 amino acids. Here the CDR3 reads CASFPLGQIYGYTF. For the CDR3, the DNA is TGTGCCAGCTTCCCTCTGGGACAGATCTATGGCTACACCTTC.

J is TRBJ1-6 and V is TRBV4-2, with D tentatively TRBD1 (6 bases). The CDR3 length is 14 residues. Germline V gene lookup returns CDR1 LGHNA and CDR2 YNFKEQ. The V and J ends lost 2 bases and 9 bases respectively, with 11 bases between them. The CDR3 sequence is CASSQLPRGSPLHF. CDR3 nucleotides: TGTGCCAGCAGCCAACTCCCCAGGGGTTCACCCCTCCACTTT.

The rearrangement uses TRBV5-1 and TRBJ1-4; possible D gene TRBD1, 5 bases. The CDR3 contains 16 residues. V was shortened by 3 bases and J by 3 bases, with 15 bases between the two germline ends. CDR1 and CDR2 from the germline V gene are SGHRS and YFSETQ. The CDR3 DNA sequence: TGCGCCAGCAGCTCGGCGGCCCAGGGATCTAATGAAAAACTGTTTTTT. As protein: CASSSAAQGSNEKLFF. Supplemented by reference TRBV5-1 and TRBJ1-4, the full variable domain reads KAGVTQTPRYLIKTRGQQVTLSCSPISGHRSVSWYQQTPGQGLQFLFEYFSETQRNKGNFPGRFSGRQFSNSRSEMNVSTLELGDSALYLCASSSAAQGSNEKLFFGSGTQLSVL.

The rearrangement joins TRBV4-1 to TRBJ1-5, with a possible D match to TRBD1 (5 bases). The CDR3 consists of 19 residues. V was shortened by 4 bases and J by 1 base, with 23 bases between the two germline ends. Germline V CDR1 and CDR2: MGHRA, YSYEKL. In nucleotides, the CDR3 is TGCGCCAGCAGCCTAAGGGACGGTCTCACCGGGGTAAGCAATCAGCCCCAGCATTTT. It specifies CASSLRDGLTGVSNQPQHF.

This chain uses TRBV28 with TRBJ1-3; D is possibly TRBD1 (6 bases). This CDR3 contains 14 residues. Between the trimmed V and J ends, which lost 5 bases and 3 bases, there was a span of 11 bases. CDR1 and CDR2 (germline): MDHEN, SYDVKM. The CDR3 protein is CASSLTGNGNTIYF. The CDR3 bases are TGTGCCAGCAGTCTCACAGGGAATGGAAACACCATATATTTT.

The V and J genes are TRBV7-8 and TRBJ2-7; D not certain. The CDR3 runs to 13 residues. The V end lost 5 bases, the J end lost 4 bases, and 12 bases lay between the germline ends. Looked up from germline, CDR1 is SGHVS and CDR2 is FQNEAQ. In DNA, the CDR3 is TGTGCCAGCAGCCGGACGGGCGGTTACGAGCAGTACTTC. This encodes CASSRTGGYEQYF.

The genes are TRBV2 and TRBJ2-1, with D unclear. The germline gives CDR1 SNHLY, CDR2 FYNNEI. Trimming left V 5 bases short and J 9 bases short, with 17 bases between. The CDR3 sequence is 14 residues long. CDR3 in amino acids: CASSTPDLSSEQFF. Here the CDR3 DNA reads TGTGCCAGCAGTACCCCGGACCTTTCCTCTGAGCAGTTCTTC.

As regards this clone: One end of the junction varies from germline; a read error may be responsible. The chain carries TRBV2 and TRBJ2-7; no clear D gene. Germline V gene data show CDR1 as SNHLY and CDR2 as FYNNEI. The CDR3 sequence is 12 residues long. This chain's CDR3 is CASREETYEQYF. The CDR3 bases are TGTGCCAGCAGAGAAGAGACCTACGAGCAGTACTTC.

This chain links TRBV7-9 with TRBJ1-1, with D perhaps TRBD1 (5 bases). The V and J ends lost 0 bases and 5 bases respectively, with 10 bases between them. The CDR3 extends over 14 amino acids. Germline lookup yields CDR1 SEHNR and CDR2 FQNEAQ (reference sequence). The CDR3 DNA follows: TGTGCCAGCAGCTTAGCGGTTTCAGGGACTGAAGCTTTCTTT. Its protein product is CASSLAVSGTEAFF.

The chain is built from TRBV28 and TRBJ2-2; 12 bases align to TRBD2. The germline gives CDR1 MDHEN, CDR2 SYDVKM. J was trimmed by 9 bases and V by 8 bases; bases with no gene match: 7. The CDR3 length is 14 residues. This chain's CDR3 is CASVSSGGGRELFF. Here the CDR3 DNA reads TGTGCCAGCGTTTCTAGCGGGGGGGGCCGGGAGCTGTTTTTT.

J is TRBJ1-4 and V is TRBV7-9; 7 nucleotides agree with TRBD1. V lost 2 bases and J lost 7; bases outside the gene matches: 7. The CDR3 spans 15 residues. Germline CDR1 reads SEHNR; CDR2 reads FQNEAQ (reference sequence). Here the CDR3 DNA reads TGTGCCAGCAGCTTAATGGGCAGGGGGACTGAAAAACTGTTTTTT. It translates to CASSLMGRGTEKLFF.

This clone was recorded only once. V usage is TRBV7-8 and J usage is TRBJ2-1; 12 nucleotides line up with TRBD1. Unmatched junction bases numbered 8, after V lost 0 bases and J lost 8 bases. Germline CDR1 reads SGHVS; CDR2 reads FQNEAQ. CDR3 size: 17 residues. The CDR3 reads CASSLAEPGQGAYEQFF. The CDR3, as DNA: TGTGCCAGCAGCTTAGCAGAGCCGGGACAGGGGGCGTATGAGCAGTTCTTC.

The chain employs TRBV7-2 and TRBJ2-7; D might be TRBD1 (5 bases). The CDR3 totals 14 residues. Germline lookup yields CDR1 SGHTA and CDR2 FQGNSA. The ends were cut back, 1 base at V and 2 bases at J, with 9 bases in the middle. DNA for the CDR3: TGTGCCAGCAGCTTAGGGGGCGGTCCCTACGAGCAGTACTTC. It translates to CASSLGGGPYEQYF.

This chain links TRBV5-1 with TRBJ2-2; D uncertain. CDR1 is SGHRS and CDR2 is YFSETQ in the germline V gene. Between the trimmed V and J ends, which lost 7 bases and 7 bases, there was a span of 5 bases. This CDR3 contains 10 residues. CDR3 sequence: CASPFGELFF. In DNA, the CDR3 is TGCGCCAGCCCCTTCGGGGAGCTGTTTTTT.

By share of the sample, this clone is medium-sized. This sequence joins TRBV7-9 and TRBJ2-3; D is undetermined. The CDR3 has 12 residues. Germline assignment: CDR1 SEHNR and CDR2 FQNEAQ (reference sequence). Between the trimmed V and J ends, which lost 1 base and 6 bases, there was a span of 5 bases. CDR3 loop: CASSLVGDTQYF. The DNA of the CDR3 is TGTGCCAGCAGCTTAGTTGGCGATACGCAGTATTTT.

Here the CDR3 reads CASSPLGQGGETQYF. The DNA for the CDR3 is TGTGCCAGCTCACCACTGGGACAGGGTGGGGAGACCCAGTACTTC. The chain has TRBV18 and TRBJ2-5; TRBD1 matches at 9 bases. The CDR3 length is 15 residues. The V gene end was trimmed by 1 base and the J gene end by 5 bases; junction bases not matched to a gene: 5. Germline-derived CDR1 and CDR2 are KGHSH and LQKENI.

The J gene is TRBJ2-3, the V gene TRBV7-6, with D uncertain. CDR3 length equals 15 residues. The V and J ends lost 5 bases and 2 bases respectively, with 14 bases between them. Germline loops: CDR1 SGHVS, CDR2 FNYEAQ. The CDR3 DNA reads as TGTGCCAGCAGCCCCCAAGTCGCGGACACAGATACGCAGTATTTT. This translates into CASSPQVADTDTQYF.

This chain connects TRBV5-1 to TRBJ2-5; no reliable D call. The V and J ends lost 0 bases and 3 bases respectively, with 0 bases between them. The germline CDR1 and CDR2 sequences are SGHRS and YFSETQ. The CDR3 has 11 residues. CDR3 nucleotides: TGCGCCAGCAGCTTGGAAGAGACCCAGTACTTC. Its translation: CASSLEETQYF.

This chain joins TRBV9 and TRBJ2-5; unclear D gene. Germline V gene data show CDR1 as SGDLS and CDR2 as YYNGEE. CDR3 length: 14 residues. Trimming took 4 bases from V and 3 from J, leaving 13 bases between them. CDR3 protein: CASSPPGVKETQYF. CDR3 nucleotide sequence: TGTGCCAGCAGCCCCCCGGGCGTAAAAGAGACCCAGTACTTC.

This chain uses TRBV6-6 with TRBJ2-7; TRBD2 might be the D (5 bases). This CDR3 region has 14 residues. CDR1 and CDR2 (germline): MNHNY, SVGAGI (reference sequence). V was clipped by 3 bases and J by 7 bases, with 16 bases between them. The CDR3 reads CASSYEGMRQEQYF. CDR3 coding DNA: TGTGCCAGCAGTTATGAGGGAATGAGGCAGGAGCAGTACTTC.

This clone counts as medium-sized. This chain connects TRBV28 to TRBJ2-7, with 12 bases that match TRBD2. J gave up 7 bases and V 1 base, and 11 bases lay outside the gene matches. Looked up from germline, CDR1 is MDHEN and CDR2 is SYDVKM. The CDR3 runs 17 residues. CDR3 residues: CASSLFDLAGGPGEQYF. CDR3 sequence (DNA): TGTGCCAGCAGTTTATTCGATCTAGCGGGAGGGCCGGGGGAGCAGTACTTC.

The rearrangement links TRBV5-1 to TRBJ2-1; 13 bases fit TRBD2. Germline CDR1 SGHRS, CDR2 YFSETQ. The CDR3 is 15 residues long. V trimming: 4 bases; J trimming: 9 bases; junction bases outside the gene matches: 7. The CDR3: CASSLGLAGDSEQFF. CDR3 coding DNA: TGCGCCAGCAGCCTTGGACTAGCGGGAGATAGTGAGCAGTTCTTC.

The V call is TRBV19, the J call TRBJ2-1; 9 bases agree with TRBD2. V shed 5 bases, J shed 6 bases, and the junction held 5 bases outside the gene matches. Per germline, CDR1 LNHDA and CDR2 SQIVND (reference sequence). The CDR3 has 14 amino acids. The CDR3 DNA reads TGTGCCAGTAGTTTCGGACTAGCGTCCAATGAGCAGTTCTTC. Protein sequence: CASSFGLASNEQFF.

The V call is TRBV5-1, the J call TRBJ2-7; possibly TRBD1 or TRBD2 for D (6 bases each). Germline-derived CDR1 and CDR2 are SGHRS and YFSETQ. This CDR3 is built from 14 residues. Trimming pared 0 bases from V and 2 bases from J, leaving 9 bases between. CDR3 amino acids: CASSLEGGPYEQYF. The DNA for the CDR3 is TGCGCCAGCAGCTTGGAGGGGGGACCCTACGAGCAGTACTTC.

Here the CDR3 DNA reads TGTGCCAGCAGCTTCATAGGGTGGGGAGATACGCAGTATTTT. It is translated as CASSFIGWGDTQYF. This chain uses TRBV7-2 with TRBJ2-3; D call uncertain. The germline gives CDR1 SGHTA, CDR2 FQGNSA. The CDR3 is made up of 14 amino acids. V shed 3 bases and J shed 5 bases, with 12 bases lying between them.

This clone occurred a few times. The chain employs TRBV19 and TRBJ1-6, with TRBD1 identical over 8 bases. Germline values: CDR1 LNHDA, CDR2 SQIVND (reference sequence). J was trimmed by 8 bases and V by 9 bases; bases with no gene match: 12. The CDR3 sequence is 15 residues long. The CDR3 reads CASRPPNRGDSPLHF. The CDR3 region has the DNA TGTGCCAGCAGACCACCTAACAGGGGGGATTCACCCCTCCACTTT. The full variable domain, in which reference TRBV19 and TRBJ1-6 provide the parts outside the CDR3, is DGGITQSPKYLFRKEGQNVTLSCEQNLNHDAMYWYRQDPGQGLRLIYYSQIVNDFQKGDIAEGYSVSREKKESFPLTVTSAQKNPTAFYLCASRPPNRGDSPLHFGNGTRLTVT.

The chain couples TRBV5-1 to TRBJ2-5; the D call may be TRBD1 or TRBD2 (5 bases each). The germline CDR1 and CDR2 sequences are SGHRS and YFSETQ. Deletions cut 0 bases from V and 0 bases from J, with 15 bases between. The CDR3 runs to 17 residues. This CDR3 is CASSLAGSGRDQETQYF. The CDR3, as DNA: TGCGCCAGCAGCTTGGCCGGATCGGGACGGGACCAAGAGACCCAGTACTTC.

Here the CDR3 reads CASSIGGRNTIYF. CDR3 sequence (DNA): TGTGCCAGTAGTATAGGCGGCAGAAACACCATATATTTT. J is TRBJ1-3 and V is TRBV19; D is ambiguous. Germline V CDR1 and CDR2: LNHDA, SQIVND (reference sequence). The CDR3 has 13 amino acids. V gave up 1 base and J gave up 5 bases, with 6 bases separating them.